This passage covers 4 T cell receptor beta chains from one sample sequenced in a study of OX40 agonist ivuxolimab in advanced cancers. TCRdb keeps only in-frame clones here, not all; method: immunoSEQ multiplex PCR. The sample shows 39,000 or so clones, 80% to 90% of them seen only once. The sample was CD4+ or CD8+ T cells sorted from blood, taken in a trial of the OX40 agonist ivuxolimab. The receptors stem from an adult with an advanced solid tumor such as melanoma, head and neck, liver or kidney cancer.

The rearrangement joins TRBV27 to TRBJ1-2; 10 nucleotides match TRBD1. J was trimmed by 0 bases and V by 5 bases; bases with no gene match: 9. The germline V gene has CDR1 MNHEY and CDR2 SMNVEV (reference sequence). The CDR3 is made up of 17 amino acids. The CDR3 sequence: CASSPATGGVSNYGYTF. Written as DNA, the CDR3 is TGTGCCAGCAGTCCAGCGACAGGGGGCGTTTCTAACTATGGCTACACCTTC.

This clone appeared once. The chain carries TRBV7-9 and TRBJ1-4; D gene ambiguous. This CDR3 is 14 amino acids long. The germline V gene has CDR1 SEHNR and CDR2 FQNEAQ (reference sequence). V was trimmed by 5 bases and J by 8 bases, leaving 15 bases between them. CDR3 sequence: CASSPRVPQEKLFF. In DNA form, the CDR3 reads TGTGCCAGCAGCCCCCGTGTACCACAGGAAAAACTGTTTTTT.

The count of this clone is one. The rearrangement joins TRBV9 to TRBJ2-3; 9 nucleotides match TRBD2. The CDR3 is 16 amino acids. The germline V gene encodes CDR1 SGDLS and CDR2 YYNGEE. Unmatched junction bases numbered 6, after V lost 4 bases and J lost 0 bases. Written as DNA, the CDR3 is TGTGCCAGCAGCCCGCGACTAGCGGTAAGCACAGATACGCAGTATTTT. It specifies CASSPRLAVSTDTQYF.

This clone was seen once. The chain employs TRBV15 and TRBJ2-1; 8 bases agree with TRBD2. The CDR3 is 15 residues long. The germline CDR1 and CDR2 sequences are LNHNV and YYDKDF (reference sequence). V shed 5 bases, J shed 4 bases, and the junction held 7 bases outside the gene matches. The CDR3 here is CATSLGRGGYNEQFF. The CDR3 nucleotides read TGTGCCACCAGCCTCGGACGGGGGGGTTACAATGAGCAGTTCTTC.